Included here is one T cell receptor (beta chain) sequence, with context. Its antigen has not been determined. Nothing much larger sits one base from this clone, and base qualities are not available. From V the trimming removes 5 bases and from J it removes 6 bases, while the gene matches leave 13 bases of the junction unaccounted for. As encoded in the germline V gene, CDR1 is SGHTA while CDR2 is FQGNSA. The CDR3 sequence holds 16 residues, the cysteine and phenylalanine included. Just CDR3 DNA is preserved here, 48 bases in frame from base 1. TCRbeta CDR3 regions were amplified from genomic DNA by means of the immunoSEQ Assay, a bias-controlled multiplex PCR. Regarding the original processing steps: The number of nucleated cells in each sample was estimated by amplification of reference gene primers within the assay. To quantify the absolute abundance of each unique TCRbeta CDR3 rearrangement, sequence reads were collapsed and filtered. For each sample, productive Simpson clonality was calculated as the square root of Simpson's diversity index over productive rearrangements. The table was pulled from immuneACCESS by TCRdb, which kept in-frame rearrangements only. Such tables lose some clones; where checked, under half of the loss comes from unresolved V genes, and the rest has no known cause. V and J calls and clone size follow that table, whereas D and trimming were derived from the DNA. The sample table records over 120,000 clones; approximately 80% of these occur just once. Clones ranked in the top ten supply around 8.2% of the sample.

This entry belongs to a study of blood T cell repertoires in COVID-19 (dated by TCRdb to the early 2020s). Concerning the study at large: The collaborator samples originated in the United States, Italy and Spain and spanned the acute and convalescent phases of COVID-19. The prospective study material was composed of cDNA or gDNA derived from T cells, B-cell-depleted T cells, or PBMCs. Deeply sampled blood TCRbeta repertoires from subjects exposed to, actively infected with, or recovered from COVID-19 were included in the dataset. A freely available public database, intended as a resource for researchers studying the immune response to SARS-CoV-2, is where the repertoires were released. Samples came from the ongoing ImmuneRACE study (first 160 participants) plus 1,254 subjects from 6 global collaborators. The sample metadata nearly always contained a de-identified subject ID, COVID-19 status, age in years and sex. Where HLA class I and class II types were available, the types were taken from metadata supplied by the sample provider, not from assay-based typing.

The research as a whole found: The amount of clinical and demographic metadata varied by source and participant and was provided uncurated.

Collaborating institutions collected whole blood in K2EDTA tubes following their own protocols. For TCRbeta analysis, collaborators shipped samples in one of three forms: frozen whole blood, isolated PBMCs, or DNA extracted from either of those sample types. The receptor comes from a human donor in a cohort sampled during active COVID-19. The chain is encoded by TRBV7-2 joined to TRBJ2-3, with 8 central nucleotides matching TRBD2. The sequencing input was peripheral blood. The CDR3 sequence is CASSPRVAGTVDTQYF. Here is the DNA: TGTGCCAGCAGCCCGCGGGTAGCGGGAACTGTTGATACGCAGTATTTT.